The 25 T cell receptor beta chains given below trace back to one sample, sequenced in a study of cytomegalovirus exposure and HLA in healthy donors. Primers for the PCR totalled 60 Vbeta and 13 Jbeta. Assay: immunoSEQ multiplex PCR; the TCRdb copy retains only in-frame clones and omits some. The table lists approximately 200,000 clones. The sequencing sample was made of PBMCs. The source is a boy aged 10-17 years in good health and CMV-seronegative.

The V gene is TRBV14, the J gene TRBJ1-2, with D possibly matching TRBD1 (5 bases). CDR3 length: 13 amino acids. The germline V gene has CDR1 SGHDN and CDR2 FVKESK. V was pared by 3 bases and J by 8 bases, with 13 bases between. The CDR3: CASSHRVGDGYTF. CDR3 nucleotides: TGTGCCAGCAGCCACAGGGTGGGCGACGGCTACACCTTC.

The rearrangement links TRBV19 to TRBJ1-1; D not resolved. Germline V gene data show CDR1 as LNHDA and CDR2 as SQIVND (reference sequence). Trimming removed 7 bases from V and 3 bases from J, with 18 bases in between. The CDR3 extends over 15 amino acids. The CDR3 DNA reads TGTGCCAGTACCTTTTCCTCGTCGGGGTACACTGAAGCTTTCTTT. Protein sequence: CASTFSSSGYTEAFF.

The chain recombines TRBV9 with TRBJ2-2, with no clear D. Between the trimmed V and J ends, which lost 3 bases and 0 bases, there was a span of 6 bases. Germline loops: CDR1 SGDLS, CDR2 YYNGEE. The CDR3 runs 14 residues. Written as DNA, the CDR3 is TGTGCCAGCAGCGCTCAGTCGAACACCGGGGAGCTGTTTTTT. This gives the protein CASSAQSNTGELFF.

CDR3 DNA sequence: TGTGCCTGGAGTTGGGCCTACGAGCAGTACTTC. Amino acids: CAWSWAYEQYF. The gene calls are TRBV30 and TRBJ2-5; D is uncertain. The closer fit of TRBJ2-7 to the DNA end suggests the J call may be wrong. The V gene's germline CDR1 is GTSNPN and CDR2 SVGIG (reference sequence). The CDR3 sequence is 11 residues long.

The chain employs TRBV5-5 and TRBJ2-7; 7 bases map to TRBD1. CDR1 and CDR2 (germline): SGHKS, YYEKEE (reference sequence). CDR3 length: 16 amino acids. J was trimmed by 2 bases and V by 0 bases; bases with no gene match: 8. The CDR3 coding sequence is TGTGCCAGCAGCTTGGCTGGCGGACAGGTAACCTACGAGCAGTACTTC. Its protein is CASSLAGGQVTYEQYF.

The genes are TRBV30 and TRBJ2-7; a weak D match, TRBD1 (6 bases). Trimming pared 5 bases from V and 8 bases from J, leaving 13 bases between. CDR3 length: 11 amino acids. Germline CDR1 reads GTSNPN; CDR2 reads SVGIG (reference sequence). The CDR3: CAWRIQGQQYF. CDR3 bases: TGTGCCTGGCGGATACAGGGCCAGCAGTACTTC.

V and J are TRBV30 and TRBJ1-4, with D uncertain. The V end lost 0 bases, the J end lost 12 bases, and 14 bases lay between the germline ends. This CDR3 has 13 amino acids. Germline CDR1 GTSNPN, CDR2 SVGIG (reference sequence). The DNA for the CDR3 is TGTGCCTGGAGTGTAAGAGAACTTGCGGAACTGTTTTTT. This codes for CAWSVRELAELFF.

The rearrangement uses TRBV30 and TRBJ2-2; 7 nucleotides agree with TRBD2. V shed 3 bases and J 2 bases; nucleotides not matched to a gene: 9. This CDR3 region has 16 residues. The germline V gene has CDR1 GTSNPN and CDR2 SVGIG (reference sequence). The CDR3 protein is CAWRAQRGVNTGELFF. As DNA, the CDR3 is TGTGCCTGGAGGGCGCAACGGGGGGTTAACACCGGGGAGCTGTTTTTT.

The rearrangement links TRBV29-1 to TRBJ2-2; TRBD2 is a possible D gene (6 bases). The germline CDR1 and CDR2 sequences are SQVTM and ANQGSEA. The CDR3 is made up of 16 amino acids. Trimming stripped 1 base from V and 8 bases from J, with 20 bases between. CDR3 DNA: TGCAGCGTTGAAGGTCTCGGGCAGGGAGGTTTTGGGGAGCTGTTTTTT. Amino acids: CSVEGLGQGGFGELFF.

CDR3 amino acids: CASSLAPAGGTEAFF. The CDR3 bases are TGCGCCAGCAGCTTGGCTCCCGCAGGGGGCACTGAAGCTTTCTTT. The V gene is TRBV5-1, the J gene TRBJ1-1; 7 bases map to TRBD1. Germline CDR1 and CDR2: SGHRS and YFSETQ. The J segment lost 4 bases and the V segment lost 0 bases, leaving 6 bases of the junction unmatched. CDR3 length: 15 residues.

The genes are TRBV4-2 and TRBJ1-5; D perhaps matches TRBD1 (5 bases). The V end lost 2 bases, the J end lost 8 bases, and 16 bases lay between the germline ends. There are 15 residues in the CDR3. The germline V gene encodes CDR1 LGHNA and CDR2 YNFKEQ. The CDR3 is CASSQQQDHGEPQHF. Here the CDR3 DNA reads TGTGCCAGCAGCCAACAACAGGACCATGGGGAGCCCCAGCATTTT.

V usage is TRBV12-5 and J usage is TRBJ1-5; D unresolved. Germline V gives CDR1 LGHNT, CDR2 FRNRAP. The CDR3 covers 14 residues. V shed 2 bases and J shed 6 bases, with 11 bases lying between them. For the CDR3, the DNA is TGTGCTAGTGGTTTGTCCGGGGAGGGTCAGCCCCAGCATTTT. It codes for CASGLSGEGQPQHF. The whole variable domain, filled in from reference TRBV12-5 and TRBJ1-5, reads DARVTQTPRHKVTEMGQEVTMRCQPILGHNTVFWYRQTMMQGLELLAYFRNRAPLDDSGMPKDRFSAEMPDATLATLKIQPSEPRDSAVYFCASGLSGEGQPQHFGDGTRLSIL.

The chain is built from TRBV6-4 and TRBJ2-1, with TRBD2 matching 11 bases. J gave up 6 bases and V 6 bases, and 7 bases lay outside the gene matches. The CDR3 runs 15 residues. In germline, CDR1 is MRHNA, CDR2 SNTAGT. In DNA, the CDR3 is TGTGCCAGCAGGCCGACTAGCGGGGCACGCAATGAGCAGTTCTTC. It encodes CASRPTSGARNEQFF.

The chain is built from TRBV28 and TRBJ1-2; TRBD1 might be the D (5 bases). CDR3 length equals 15 residues. CDR1 and CDR2 (germline): MDHEN, SYDVKM. Trimming took 2 bases from V and 7 from J, leaving 17 bases between them. CDR3 amino acids: CASSLSSRGHSGYTF. The CDR3 DNA reads as TGTGCCAGCAGTTTAAGTAGTCGTGGACACTCTGGCTACACCTTC.

The chain recombines TRBV7-3 with TRBJ1-2, with 8 bases matching TRBD1. CDR3 length: 15 amino acids. V was clipped by 0 bases and J by 7 bases; unmatched bases: 7. The germline gives CDR1 SGHTA, CDR2 FQGTGA. Here the CDR3 reads CASSLTAGGPFGYTF. CDR3 nucleotides: TGTGCCAGCAGCTTAACCGCAGGGGGCCCTTTTGGCTACACCTTC. The full variable domain, in which reference TRBV7-3 and TRBJ1-2 provide the parts outside the CDR3, is GAGVSQTPSNKVTEKGKYVELRCDPISGHTALYWYRQSLGQGPEFLIYFQGTGAADDSGLPNDRFFAVRPEGSVSTLKIQRTERGDSAVYLCASSLTAGGPFGYTFGSGTRLTVV.

V gene TRBV30 combines with J gene TRBJ2-2; a weak D match, TRBD2 (5 bases). V was shortened by 3 bases and J by 7 bases, with 9 bases between the two germline ends. The CDR3 is 12 residues long. Germline CDR1 and CDR2: GTSNPN and SVGIG (reference sequence). CDR3 sequence (DNA): TGTGCCTGGAGCCCCCGGGACGGGGAGCTGTTTTTT. Protein product: CAWSPRDGELFF.

The V call is TRBV5-6, the J call TRBJ1-1; D gene uncertain. From germline, CDR1 is SGHDT and CDR2 YYEEEE. V lost 4 bases, J lost 4 bases, and 8 bases lay in between. CDR3 length: 12 amino acids. CDR3 bases: TGTGCCAGCAGCCTACTGGTCACTGAAGCTTTCTTT. Its translation: CASSLLVTEAFF.

This chain uses TRBV7-6 with TRBJ1-1; tentatively, D is TRBD1 (6 bases). The CDR3 has 14 amino acids. From germline, CDR1 is SGHVS and CDR2 FNYEAQ. V shed 7 bases and J shed 4 bases, with 16 bases lying between them. The CDR3 nucleotides are TGTGCCAGCAAGGCGAGGGGGGGGCCCACTGAAGCTTTCTTT. Translation: CASKARGGPTEAFF.

The chain has TRBV7-2 and TRBJ1-2, with D hard to call. From germline, CDR1 is SGHTA and CDR2 FQGNSA. CDR3 size: 13 residues. Trimming took off 2 bases at V and 2 bases at J, with 6 bases between the two ends. The CDR3 loop is CASSLTRNYGYTF. CDR3 DNA sequence: TGTGCCAGCAGCTTAACAAGAAACTATGGCTACACCTTC.

The rearrangement joins TRBV2 to TRBJ2-2; maybe TRBD2 (6 bases). CDR1 and CDR2 (germline): SNHLY, FYNNEI. The CDR3 loop spans 13 amino acids. V lost 7 bases and J 7 bases, leaving 13 bases between the germline ends. The CDR3 spells CASTLGGNGELFF. CDR3 in DNA: TGTGCCAGCACTCTCGGGGGAAACGGGGAGCTGTTTTTT.

This chain joins TRBV6-1 and TRBJ1-3; maybe TRBD1 (5 bases). Trimming stripped 1 base from V and 0 bases from J, with 10 bases between. CDR1 is MNHNS and CDR2 is SASEGT in the germline V gene. This CDR3 comprises 16 residues. Here the CDR3 DNA reads TGTGCCAGCAGTGAAGTGGGGCGCGTCTCTGGAAACACCATATATTTT. It specifies CASSEVGRVSGNTIYF.

The chain is built from TRBV15 and TRBJ2-2; 9 nucleotides align to TRBD2. The CDR3 loop spans 14 amino acids. Germline-derived CDR1 and CDR2 are LNHNV and YYDKDF (reference sequence). V gave up 6 bases and J gave up 7 bases; unmatched junction bases: 6. CDR3 nucleotide sequence: TGTGCCACCAGGGCGGGGGGGGTTATCGGGGAGCTGTTTTTT. Residues: CATRAGGVIGELFF.

The chain couples TRBV10-2 to TRBJ2-3; D gene uncertain. Trimming shortened V by 7 bases and J by 6 bases, and 8 bases separated the two germline ends. Germline CDR1 reads WSHSY; CDR2 reads SAAADI. The CDR3 sequence is 11 residues long. Written as DNA, the CDR3 is TGCGCCAGCACTCCCCGGGATACGCAGTATTTT. Translated: CASTPRDTQYF.

The rearrangement links TRBV10-3 to TRBJ2-7; 9 bases match TRBD1. Trimming removed 2 bases from V and 0 bases from J; junction bases left unmatched: 2. The germline gives CDR1 ENHRY, CDR2 SYGVKD. The CDR3 has 15 amino acids. CDR3 loop: CAISEPDRGSYEQYF. The CDR3 DNA is TGTGCCATCAGTGAGCCGGACAGGGGCTCCTACGAGCAGTACTTC.

The chain uses TRBV10-3 and TRBJ1-2, with D uncertain. The germline V gene has CDR1 ENHRY and CDR2 SYGVKD. The CDR3 has 14 amino acids. Trimming removed 1 base from V and 2 bases from J, with 8 bases in between. CDR3 sequence: CAISELEGNYGYTF. CDR3 sequence (DNA): TGTGCCATCAGTGAGTTGGAGGGAAACTATGGCTACACCTTC.